One T cell receptor (beta chain) is described in this entry. Its target is unknown. This specimen comes from a study of T-cell memory formation after mild COVID-19. For the study at large: Clustering of TCRs was largely donor specific.

Notes on the study in general: Unconfirmed was the SARS-CoV-2 specificity of second-wave clones that peaked on day 37. Mostly located in CM and EM were contracting CD4+ clones, with contracting CD8+ clones located in EMRA.

5'RACE with constant-segment primers built TCRalpha and TCRbeta cDNA libraries with UMIs. One entry per CDR3 protein, called by TCRdb with MiXCR from the 5' RACE reads. Among 580,000 or so distinct CDR3 sequences, 17% were seen once, and the ten largest hold roughly 7.7%. CDR3 length: 17 amino acids. Germline CDR1 and CDR2: MGHRA and YSYEKL. Trimming took off 0 bases at V and 0 bases at J, with 14 bases between the two ends. V and J are TRBV4-1 and TRBJ1-1; TRBD1 might be the D (5 bases). Sequences were obtained from PBMCs or a T cell subset sorted from them (not recorded which). The receptor was isolated from an adult woman who had mild COVID-19 (a few samples of this study predate the infection). Cell type and time point are not known. The CDR3 protein is CASSQEVMGLLNTEAFF. CDR3 in DNA: TGCGCCAGCAGCCAAGAAGTGATGGGACTGTTGAACACTGAAGCTTTCTTT.